The present entry profiles one TCR beta chain with its context. Its antigen is not known. These data belong to a study of CD8 T cells in Susac syndrome. About the study: The sequenced Susac syndrome patients included six who had clinically active disease and under 10 who were in remission. Study-level results: The CD4+ T cell repertoires in Susac syndrome were not clonally expanded.

Germline V gene lookup returns CDR1 LNHDA and CDR2 SQIVND (reference sequence). V lost 9 bases and J lost 5, with 11 bases in between. The CDR3 length is 12 residues. The RNA input was roughly 0.45 to 1 ug, and it was reverse transcribed with random hexamers. The TCR beta CDR3 was amplified by immunoSEQ multiplex PCR across 54 Vbeta, 13 Jbeta. Each CDR3 protein is one row after TCRdb ran MiXCR on the immunoSEQ multiplex PCR reads. The sample contains about 150,000 distinct CDR3 sequences, about 95% of which appear only once. Sequencing used CD4+ T cells from PBMCs. This sequence originates from a human donor with Susac syndrome. The chain links TRBV19 to TRBJ1-5; tentative D call: TRBD1 (5 bases). CDR3 in amino acids: CASTWGDQPQHF. CDR3 nucleotides: TGTGCCAGCACCTGGGGCGATCAGCCCCAGCATTTT.